Listed below are T cell receptor beta chains from one sample, sequenced in a study of vaccination and CD4 T cells after COVID-19. TCRdb itself ran the PCR reads through MiXCR, one entry per CDR3 protein. The table records 15,000 to 20,000 distinct CDR3 sequences, 62% of them present only once. The sequencing used CD4+ T cells from blood, collected before SARS-CoV-2 vaccination. These receptors all come from a human donor who had recovered from COVID-19. Both conserved end residues are part of each CDR3. A D gene is named only where the DNA matches it firmly. A row's size may be missing; if present it is once, few, many or a size class.

cdr3_length: 17
clone_size: few
v_call: TRBV24-1
j_call: TRBJ1-1
d_call: TRBD1
cdr3_aa: CATSGGRGPGWDTEAFF
cdr3_nt: TGTGCCACCAGTGGGGGCAGGGGGCCTGGGTGGGACACTGAAGCTTTCTTT

cdr3_length: 15
clone_size: NA
v_call: TRBV20-1
j_call: TRBJ2-4
d_call: NA
cdr3_aa: CSAAPGDDPKNIQYF
cdr3_nt: TGCAGTGCTGCGCCAGGGGATGATCCCAAAAACATTCAGTACTTC

cdr3_length: 17
clone_size: few
v_call: TRBV4-1
j_call: TRBJ1-5
d_call: TRBD1
cdr3_aa: CASSQEVRQGGNQPQHF
cdr3_nt: TGCGCCAGCAGCCAAGAGGTTAGACAGGGGGGCAATCAGCCCCAGCATTTT

cdr3_length: 18
clone_size: few
v_call: TRBV20-1
j_call: TRBJ2-2
d_call: TRBD2
cdr3_aa: CSAPRTSGRGVGTGELFF
cdr3_nt: TGCAGTGCTCCCCGGACTAGCGGGAGGGGGGTGGGCACCGGGGAGCTGTTTTTT

cdr3_length: 13
clone_size: few
v_call: TRBV11-1
j_call: TRBJ2-1
d_call: TRBD1
cdr3_aa: CASRGDSNNEQFF
cdr3_nt: TGTGCCAGCAGGGGGGACAGTAACAATGAGCAGTTCTTC

cdr3_length: 12
clone_size: NA
v_call: TRBV7-9
j_call: TRBJ2-4
d_call: NA
cdr3_aa: CASRRGVDIQYF
cdr3_nt: TGTGCCAGCAGAAGGGGGGTAGACATTCAGTACTTC

cdr3_length: 12
clone_size: once
v_call: TRBV20-1
j_call: TRBJ2-7
d_call: NA
cdr3_aa: CSAGRETGEQYF
cdr3_nt: TGCAGTGCTGGGAGGGAGACAGGCGAGCAGTACTTC

cdr3_length: 13
clone_size: NA
v_call: TRBV19
j_call: TRBJ2-7
d_call: NA
cdr3_aa: CASIGTNSYEQYF
cdr3_nt: TGTGCCAGTATTGGAACGAACTCCTACGAGCAGTACTTC

cdr3_length: 15
clone_size: NA
v_call: TRBV6-5
j_call: TRBJ1-5
d_call: NA
cdr3_aa: CASSYSQNSNQPQHF
cdr3_nt: TGTGCCAGCAGTTACAGCCAGAATAGCAATCAGCCCCAGCATTTT

cdr3_length: 14
clone_size: NA
v_call: TRBV20-1
j_call: TRBJ2-2
d_call: NA
cdr3_aa: CSARALRNTGELFF
cdr3_nt: TGCAGTGCTAGAGCGCTCCGAAACACCGGGGAGCTGTTTTTT

cdr3_length: 14
clone_size: NA
v_call: TRBV19
j_call: TRBJ1-1
d_call: NA
cdr3_aa: CASSIVGGNTEAFF
cdr3_nt: TGTGCCAGTAGTATAGTTGGGGGGAACACTGAAGCTTTCTTT

cdr3_length: 15
clone_size: NA
v_call: TRBV7-6
j_call: TRBJ2-2
d_call: TRBD2
cdr3_aa: CASSPQAGAYGELFF
cdr3_nt: TGTGCCAGCAGCCCCCAAGCGGGAGCCTACGGGGAGCTGTTTTTT

cdr3_length: 13
clone_size: NA
v_call: TRBV24-1
j_call: TRBJ1-2
d_call: NA
cdr3_aa: CATSDSTFYGYTF
cdr3_nt: TGTGCCACCAGTGATTCGACATTCTATGGCTACACCTTC

cdr3_length: 14
clone_size: few
v_call: TRBV10-1
j_call: TRBJ1-1
d_call: TRBD1
cdr3_aa: CASSLNRGGTEAFF
cdr3_nt: TGCGCCAGCAGCCTAAACAGGGGTGGCACTGAAGCTTTCTTT

cdr3_length: 11
clone_size: NA
v_call: TRBV6-1
j_call: TRBJ1-2
d_call: NA
cdr3_aa: CASSGDRGYTF
cdr3_nt: TGTGCCAGCAGTGGCGACAGGGGCTACACCTTC

cdr3_length: 15
clone_size: NA
v_call: TRBV28
j_call: TRBJ2-7
d_call: NA
cdr3_aa: CASSFLRTVVDEQYF
cdr3_nt: TGTGCCAGCAGTTTCCTCCGGACAGTCGTGGACGAGCAGTACTTC

cdr3_length: 15
clone_size: NA
v_call: TRBV5-4
j_call: TRBJ2-3
d_call: TRBD2
cdr3_aa: CASSLGTSGRDTQYF
cdr3_nt: TGTGCCAGCAGCTTGGGGACTAGCGGTCGAGATACGCAGTATTTT

cdr3_length: 17
clone_size: few
v_call: TRBV2
j_call: TRBJ2-7
d_call: TRBD1
cdr3_aa: CASSEALWAGGTYEQYF
cdr3_nt: TGTGCCAGCAGTGAAGCGCTTTGGGCAGGGGGCACCTACGAGCAGTACTTC

cdr3_length: 13
clone_size: NA
v_call: TRBV20-1
j_call: TRBJ2-5
d_call: NA
cdr3_aa: CSACFLGQETQYF
cdr3_nt: TGCAGTGCTTGTTTCCTTGGGCAAGAGACCCAGTACTTC

cdr3_length: 14
clone_size: once
v_call: TRBV6-5
j_call: TRBJ1-4
d_call: NA
cdr3_aa: CASSSQGSLEKLFF
cdr3_nt: TGTGCCAGCAGTTCCCAAGGATCGCTTGAAAAACTGTTTTTT

cdr3_length: 14
clone_size: few
v_call: TRBV7-2
j_call: TRBJ2-1
d_call: TRBD1
cdr3_aa: CASSQGRQGVGQFF
cdr3_nt: TGTGCCAGCAGCCAGGGAAGGCAGGGGGTGGGGCAGTTCTTC

cdr3_length: 16
clone_size: few
v_call: TRBV20-1
j_call: TRBJ1-1
d_call: NA
cdr3_aa: CSARSSGTPGSTEAFF
cdr3_nt: TGCAGTGCTAGGTCCTCCGGGACACCGGGGAGCACTGAAGCTTTCTTT

cdr3_length: 14
clone_size: NA
v_call: TRBV7-2
j_call: TRBJ2-1
d_call: NA
cdr3_aa: CASRSGLSYNEQFF
cdr3_nt: TGTGCCAGCCGCTCGGGACTCTCCTACAATGAGCAGTTCTTC

cdr3_length: 14
clone_size: few
v_call: TRBV20-1
j_call: TRBJ2-5
d_call: NA
cdr3_aa: CSASQAVGEETQYF
cdr3_nt: TGCAGTGCTAGTCAAGCAGTCGGGGAAGAGACCCAGTACTTC

cdr3_length: 16
clone_size: NA
v_call: TRBV20-1
j_call: TRBJ2-7
d_call: TRBD2
cdr3_aa: CSARGPGLAGVYEQYF
cdr3_nt: TGCAGTGCTAGAGGGCCGGGACTAGCGGGAGTCTACGAGCAGTACTTC

cdr3_length: 15
clone_size: NA
v_call: TRBV5-1
j_call: TRBJ1-1
d_call: TRBD1
cdr3_aa: CASSLSGRGDTEAFF
cdr3_nt: TGCGCCAGCAGCTTATCTGGCAGGGGGGACACTGAAGCTTTCTTT

cdr3_length: 13
clone_size: NA
v_call: TRBV20-1
j_call: TRBJ2-1
d_call: NA
cdr3_aa: CSARPPSYNEQFF
cdr3_nt: TGCAGTGCTAGGCCCCCCTCGTACAATGAGCAGTTCTTC

cdr3_length: 17
clone_size: NA
v_call: TRBV7-9
j_call: TRBJ1-3
d_call: NA
cdr3_aa: CASSPGLSISSGNTIYF
cdr3_nt: TGTGCCAGCAGCCCAGGACTGTCAATTAGCTCTGGAAACACCATATATTTT

cdr3_length: 18
clone_size: few
v_call: TRBV27
j_call: TRBJ1-5
d_call: TRBD1
cdr3_aa: CASSLKGQGGFSNQPQHF
cdr3_nt: TGTGCCAGCAGTTTAAAGGGACAGGGAGGCTTTAGCAATCAGCCCCAGCATTTT